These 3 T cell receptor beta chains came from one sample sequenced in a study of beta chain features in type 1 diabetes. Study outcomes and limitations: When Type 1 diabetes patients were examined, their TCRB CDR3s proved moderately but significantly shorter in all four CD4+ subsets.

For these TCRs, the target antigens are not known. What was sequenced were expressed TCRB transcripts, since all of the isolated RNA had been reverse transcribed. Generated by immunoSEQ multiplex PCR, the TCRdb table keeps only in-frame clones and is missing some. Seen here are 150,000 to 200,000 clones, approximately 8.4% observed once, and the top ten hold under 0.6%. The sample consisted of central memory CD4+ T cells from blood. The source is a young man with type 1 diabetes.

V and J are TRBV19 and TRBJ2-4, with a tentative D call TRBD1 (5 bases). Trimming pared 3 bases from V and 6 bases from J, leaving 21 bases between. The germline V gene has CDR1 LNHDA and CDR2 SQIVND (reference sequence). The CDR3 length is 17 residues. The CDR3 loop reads CASSIDAQGLLGNIQYF. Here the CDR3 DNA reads TGTGCCAGTAGTATCGACGCCCAGGGATTACTTGGAAACATTCAGTACTTC.

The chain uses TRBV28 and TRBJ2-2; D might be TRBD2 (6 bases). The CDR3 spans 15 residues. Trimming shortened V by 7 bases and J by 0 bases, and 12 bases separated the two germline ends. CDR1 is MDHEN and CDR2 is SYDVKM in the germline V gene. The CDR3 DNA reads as TGTGCCAGCACCTTGGGGGGAACGAACACCGGGGAGCTGTTTTTT. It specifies CASTLGGTNTGELFF.

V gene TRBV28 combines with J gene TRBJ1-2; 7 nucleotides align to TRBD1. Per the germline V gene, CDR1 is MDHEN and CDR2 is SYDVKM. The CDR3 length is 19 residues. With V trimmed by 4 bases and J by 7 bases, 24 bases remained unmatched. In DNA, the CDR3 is TGTGCCAGCAGTTCGGGCAGTTTTTCTCTTTTTGCAGGGGGATCTGGCTACACCTTC. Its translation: CASSSGSFSLFAGGSGYTF.